This is a list of T cell receptor beta chains from one sample in a study of shared clonotypes between healthy human individuals. Generated by immunoSEQ multiplex PCR, the TCRdb table keeps only in-frame clones and is missing some. The repertoire holds about 230,000 clones, with about 69% as singletons. Sample: memory CD4+ T cells sorted from blood. Receptor source: a man aged 25 to 45 in good health. The CDR3 runs from the conserved cysteine through the conserved F or W. D genes are given only for firm matches. Clone size is shown for a subset of rows, as once, few, many or a class of expanded clone.

>TRBJ1-3|15|-|TRBV7-2|-
CASSSQQGGGNTIYF
TGTGCCAGCAGCTCACAACAGGGAGGAGGAAACACCATATATTTT
>TRBJ2-7|14|-|TRBV5-1|many
CASSWTVGAYEQYF
TGCGCCAGCAGCTGGACAGTAGGGGCCTACGAGCAGTACTTC
>TRBJ2-5|14|-|TRBV7-3|-
CASSPGQRQETQYF
TGTGCCAGCAGCCCCGGTCAGCGACAAGAGACCCAGTACTTC
>TRBJ2-3|15|-|TRBV7-6|-
CASSFGGALTDTQYF
TGTGCCAGCAGCTTTGGGGGGGCCCTCACAGATACGCAGTATTTT
>TRBJ2-3|13|TRBD1|TRBV7-9|few
CASSPGTAYTQYF
TGTGCCAGCAGCCCCGGGACAGCCTATACGCAGTATTTT
>TRBJ2-1|15|-|TRBV12-1|-
CASSPGPTIRGEQFF
TGTGCCAGCAGCCCCGGACCGACCATTCGGGGTGAGCAGTTCTTC
>TRBJ2-4|18|TRBD2|TRBV7-2|-
CASSLGTEPGGAKNIQYF
TGTGCCAGCAGCTTAGGGACAGAGCCGGGAGGGGCCAAAAACATTCAGTACTTC
>TRBJ2-4|15|TRBD1|TRBV14|-
CASSQYRGPGNIQYF
TGTGCCAGCAGCCAATACAGGGGGCCAGGAAACATTCAGTACTTC
>TRBJ1-4|16|TRBD1|TRBV7-2|-
CASSSGIQGREEKLFF
TGTGCCAGCAGCTCCGGAATACAGGGGCGTGAGGAAAAACTGTTTTTT
>TRBJ1-1|13|-|TRBV6-5|-
CASSYSANTEAFF
TGTGCCAGCAGTTACTCAGCGAACACTGAAGCTTTCTTT
>TRBJ2-1|13|-|TRBV7-9|-
CASSLQGYNEQFF
TGTGCCAGCAGCCTACAGGGTTACAATGAGCAGTTCTTC
>TRBJ1-5|14|-|TRBV18|few
CASSSLERNQPQHF
TGTGCCAGCTCAAGCCTAGAACGCAATCAGCCCCAGCATTTT
>TRBJ2-7|15|-|TRBV21-1|-
CASINRLGDSYEQYF
TGTGCCAGCATCAACCGGTTAGGAGACTCCTACGAGCAGTACTTC
>TRBJ2-7|16|TRBD2|TRBV10-1|-
CATGDSLAGESYEQYF
TGCGCCACCGGCGACTCACTAGCGGGAGAATCCTACGAGCAGTACTTC
>TRBJ2-7|14|-|TRBV28|-
CASRRQGKTYEQYF
TGTGCCAGCAGGAGACAAGGCAAAACCTACGAGCAGTACTTC
>TRBJ2-5|17|TRBD2|TRBV14|once
CASSPARGVPYQETQYF
TGTGCCAGCAGCCCTGCGCGGGGGGTTCCGTACCAAGAGACCCAGTACTTC
>TRBJ2-2|14|-|TRBV7-3|-
CASSLTAGTGELFF
TGTGCCAGCAGCTTAACGGCCGGCACCGGGGAGCTGTTTTTT
>TRBJ1-1|16|-|TRBV12-5|-
CASGLVLGPSLTEAFF
TGTGCTAGTGGTTTGGTACTTGGTCCTTCTCTCACTGAAGCTTTCTTT
>TRBJ2-1|16|-|TRBV28|-
CASSLNTGLTYNEQFF
TGTGCCAGCAGCCTTAATACAGGGCTGACCTACAATGAGCAGTTCTTC
>TRBJ2-2|13|-|TRBV9|-
CASSVARTGELFF
TGTGCCAGCAGCGTGGCTAGGACCGGGGAGCTGTTTTTT
>TRBJ2-1|15|-|TRBV7-8|many
CASTERSGTYNEQFF
TGTGCCAGCACCGAACGAAGCGGAACCTACAATGAGCAGTTCTTC
>TRBJ1-3|13|-|TRBV28|-
CASSLSGGYTIYF
TGTGCCAGCAGTTTAAGTGGCGGCTACACCATATATTTT
>TRBJ2-7|14|TRBD1|TRBV19|-
CASSIGQGSHEQYF
TGTGCCAGTAGTATAGGACAGGGGAGCCACGAGCAGTACTTC
>TRBJ1-2|14|-|TRBV5-6|few
CASSNRDRNYGYTF
TGTGCCAGCAGCAACCGAGACCGAAACTATGGCTACACCTTC
>TRBJ1-3|16|TRBD1|TRBV27|-
CASSLSTGQAGNTIYF
TGTGCCAGCAGTTTATCAACGGGACAGGCTGGAAACACCATATATTTT
>TRBJ2-1|13|-|TRBV25-1|-
CASSEDSYNEQFF
TGTGCCAGCAGTGAAGACAGCTACAATGAGCAGTTCTTC
>TRBJ2-3|17|TRBD2|TRBV9|-
CASSVIPMAGAGDTQYF
TGTGCCAGCAGCGTAATCCCTATGGCGGGAGCGGGAGATACGCAGTATTTT
>TRBJ2-1|11|-|TRBV10-3|-
CAISSMDEQFF
TGTGCCATCAGTAGCATGGATGAGCAGTTCTTC
>TRBJ2-7|16|TRBD1|TRBV9|few
CASSATGTGGFYEQYF
TGTGCCAGCAGCGCAACCGGGACAGGGGGCTTCTACGAGCAGTACTTC
>TRBJ2-1|16|-|TRBV7-9|-
CASTKRQVSSYNEQFF
TGTGCCAGCACCAAACGCCAAGTAAGCTCCTACAATGAGCAGTTCTTC
>TRBJ2-3|17|-|TRBV9|few
CASSAQLGRASTDTQYF
TGTGCCAGCAGCGCCCAACTAGGTAGAGCTAGCACAGATACGCAGTATTTT
>TRBJ2-4|16|-|TRBV7-2|-
CASSLYRAFGQNIQYF
TGTGCCAGCAGCCTCTACAGGGCTTTTGGCCAAAACATTCAGTACTTC
>TRBJ2-1|16|-|TRBV28|-
CASSFNPLGERNEQFF
TGTGCCAGCAGTTTTAATCCCCTAGGAGAGCGCAATGAGCAGTTCTTC
>TRBJ2-7|16|TRBD1|TRBV5-1|-
CASSLAGTGYAYEQYF
TGCGCCAGCAGCTTGGCCGGGACAGGGTACGCCTACGAGCAGTACTTC
>TRBJ2-7|14|-|TRBV7-9|few
CASSPDSYGYEQYF
TGTGCCAGCAGTCCCGATTCCTACGGCTACGAGCAGTACTTC
>TRBJ2-7|15|TRBD1|TRBV28|-
CASSFRQGAAYEQYF
TGTGCCAGCAGTTTTAGACAGGGGGCGGCCTACGAGCAGTACTTC
>TRBJ1-1|17|TRBD1|TRBV7-6|once
CASSLAQTGGIVTEAFF
TGTGCCAGCAGCTTAGCACAGACAGGGGGCATTGTCACTGAAGCTTTCTTT
>TRBJ1-1|14|-|TRBV30|-
CAWIARWGASEAFF
TGTGCCTGGATCGCCAGGTGGGGGGCCTCTGAAGCTTTCTTT
>TRBJ2-1|13|-|TRBV28|-
CASRTGFLDEQFF
TGTGCCAGCAGGACTGGATTTTTGGATGAGCAGTTCTTC
>TRBJ1-5|13|-|TRBV11-2|-
CASSFIRDQPQHF
TGTGCCAGCAGCTTCATTCGGGATCAGCCCCAGCATTTT
>TRBJ1-2|13|-|TRBV29-1|-
CSVVEGPSYGYTF
TGCAGCGTTGTTGAGGGGCCCTCCTATGGCTACACCTTC
>TRBJ2-7|13|TRBD1|TRBV19|-
CASSLTGLNEQYF
TGTGCCAGTAGCCTGACAGGGTTGAACGAGCAGTACTTC